Below, one T cell receptor (beta chain) is given with its context. The data are from a study of technical replicates of blood from several donors. This CDR3 region has 15 residues. V was pared by 3 bases and J by 4 bases, with 6 bases of the junction left unmatched. The germline CDR1 and CDR2 sequences are LNHDA and SQIVND (reference sequence). TCRdb keeps only in-frame clones here, not all; method: immunoSEQ multiplex PCR. The repertoire has roughly 83,000 clones, approximately 94% of them found once; the top ten carry approximately 0.25%. What was sequenced was T cells isolated from PBMCs. The receptor was isolated from a human donor in good health. The chain carries TRBV19 and TRBJ2-1; 7 bases map to TRBD2. In nucleotides, the CDR3 is TGTGCCAGTAGTATGCAAGCGGGATCGTACAATGAGCAGTTCTTC. It codes for CASSMQAGSYNEQFF.